This is a list of T cell receptor beta chains from one sample in a study of blood T cell repertoires in COVID-19. Profiled with immunoSEQ multiplex PCR; TCRdb holds only in-frame clones, not every one. This sample has about 55,000 clones; around 90% occur once, and the top ten carry 16%. Sequences were obtained from peripheral blood. The receptors derive from a man older than 75 with acute or convalescent COVID-19. Both conserved end residues are part of each CDR3. D genes are given only for firm matches. Size is stated for part of the rows, as once, few or many counts, or as a class when the clone is expanded.

TRBD2	TRBV7-8	TRBJ2-5	-	CASSLEGLAEETQYF	TGTGCCAGCAGCTTAGAAGGACTAGCGGAAGAGACCCAGTACTTC
-	TRBV11-2	TRBJ2-1	-	CASSPTGLANEQFF	TGTGCCAGCAGCCCGACGGGGCTAGCGAATGAGCAGTTCTTC
TRBD1	TRBV7-3	TRBJ2-1	-	CASSLNPGQGNHEQFF	TGTGCCAGCAGCTTAAACCCGGGACAGGGTAACCATGAGCAGTTCTTC
-	TRBV18	TRBJ2-1	-	CASSQGFSYNEQFF	TGTGCCAGCTCACAGGGGTTTTCCTACAATGAGCAGTTCTTC
-	TRBV6-5	TRBJ2-7	-	CASSRSFSYEQYF	TGTGCCAGCAGTCGGTCCTTTTCCTACGAGCAGTACTTC
-	TRBV10-3	TRBJ2-7	-	CAIGQVGEQYF	TGTGCCATCGGCCAGGTTGGCGAGCAGTACTTC
TRBD1	TRBV6-1	TRBJ1-1	-	CASSVKPGQGGTEAFF	TGTGCCAGCAGTGTAAAACCAGGACAGGGCGGGACTGAAGCTTTCTTT
-	TRBV27	TRBJ1-1	few	CASSLLLTGKYTEAFF	TGTGCCAGCAGTTTACTCCTCACAGGGAAGTACACTGAAGCTTTCTTT
TRBD2	TRBV7-9	TRBJ2-1	-	CASSVGGAASNEQFF	TGTGCCAGCAGCGTCGGGGGGGCGGCAAGCAATGAGCAGTTCTTC
TRBD1	TRBV5-4	TRBJ2-1	-	CASSLWTGSSYNEQFF	TGTGCCAGCAGCTTGTGGACAGGGAGCTCCTACAATGAGCAGTTCTTC
-	TRBV6-5	TRBJ2-2	once	CASSRQSNTGELFF	TGTGCCAGCAGTCGACAGTCGAACACCGGGGAGCTGTTTTTT
TRBD1	TRBV19	TRBJ2-7	-	CASGTGGYEQYF	TGTGCCAGTGGCACAGGGGGCTACGAGCAGTACTTC
-	TRBV6-1	TRBJ2-1	-	CASSGPQSREDGDEQFF	TGTGCCAGCAGTGGACCCCAGAGCAGGGAGGACGGGGATGAGCAGTTCTTC
-	TRBV5-1	TRBJ2-1	-	CASSLGRGNEQFF	TGCGCCAGCAGCTTGGGGCGGGGCAATGAGCAGTTCTTC
-	TRBV5-1	TRBJ1-6	-	CASSLAQEGSPLHF	TGCGCCAGCAGCTTGGCACAGGAAGGCTCACCCCTCCACTTT
TRBD2	TRBV7-9	TRBJ2-3	-	CASSSPGLAGVVDTQYF	TGTGCCAGCAGCTCTCCGGGACTAGCGGGGGTGGTGGATACGCAGTATTTT